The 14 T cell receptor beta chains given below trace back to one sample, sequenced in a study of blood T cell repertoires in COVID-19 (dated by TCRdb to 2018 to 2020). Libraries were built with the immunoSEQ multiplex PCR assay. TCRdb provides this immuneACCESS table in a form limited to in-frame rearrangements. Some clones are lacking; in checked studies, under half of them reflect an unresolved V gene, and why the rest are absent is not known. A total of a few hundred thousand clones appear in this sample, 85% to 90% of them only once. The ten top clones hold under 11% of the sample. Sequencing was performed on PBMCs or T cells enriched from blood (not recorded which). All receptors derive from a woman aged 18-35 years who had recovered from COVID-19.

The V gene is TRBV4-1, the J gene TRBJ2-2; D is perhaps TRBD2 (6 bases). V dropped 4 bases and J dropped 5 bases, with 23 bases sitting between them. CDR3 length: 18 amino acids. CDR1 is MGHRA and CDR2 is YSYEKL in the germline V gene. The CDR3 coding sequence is TGCGCCAGCAGCCCAGGGTCGGGGGTCCCCCGGGGGACCGGGGAGCTGTTTTTT. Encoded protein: CASSPGSGVPRGTGELFF.

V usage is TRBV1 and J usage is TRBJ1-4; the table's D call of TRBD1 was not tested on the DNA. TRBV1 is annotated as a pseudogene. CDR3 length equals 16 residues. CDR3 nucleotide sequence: TGCACCAGCAGCCAGGAACAGGGGGCGGATAATGAAAAACTGTTTTTT. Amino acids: CTSSQEQGADNEKLFF.

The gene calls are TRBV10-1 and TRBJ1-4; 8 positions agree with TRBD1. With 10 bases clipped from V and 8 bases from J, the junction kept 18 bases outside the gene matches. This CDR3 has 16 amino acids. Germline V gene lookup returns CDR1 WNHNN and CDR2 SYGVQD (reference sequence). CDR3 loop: CATLDRGSTSEEKLFF. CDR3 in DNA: TGCGCCACCCTCGACAGGGGCAGCACCTCGGAGGAAAAACTGTTTTTT.

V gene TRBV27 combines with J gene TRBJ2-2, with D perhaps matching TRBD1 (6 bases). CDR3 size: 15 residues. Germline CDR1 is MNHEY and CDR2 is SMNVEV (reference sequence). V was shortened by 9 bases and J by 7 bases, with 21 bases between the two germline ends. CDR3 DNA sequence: TGTGCCAGTTCTGATCCGGGACAAAATTTCGGGGAGCTGTTTTTT. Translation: CASSDPGQNFGELFF.

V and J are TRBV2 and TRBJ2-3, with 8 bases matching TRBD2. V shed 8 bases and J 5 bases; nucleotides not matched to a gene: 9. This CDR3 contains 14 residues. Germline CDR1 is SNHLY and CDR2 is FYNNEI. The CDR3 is CASLQRELRDTQYF. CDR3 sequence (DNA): TGTGCCAGCTTACAGCGGGAGCTTCGAGATACGCAGTATTTT.

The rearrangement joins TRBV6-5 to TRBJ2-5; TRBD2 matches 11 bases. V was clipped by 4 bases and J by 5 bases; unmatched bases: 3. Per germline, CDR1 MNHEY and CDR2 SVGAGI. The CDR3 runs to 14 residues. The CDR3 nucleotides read TGTGCCAGCAGTTCACTAGCGGGGGTTGAGACCCAGTACTTC. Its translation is CASSSLAGVETQYF.

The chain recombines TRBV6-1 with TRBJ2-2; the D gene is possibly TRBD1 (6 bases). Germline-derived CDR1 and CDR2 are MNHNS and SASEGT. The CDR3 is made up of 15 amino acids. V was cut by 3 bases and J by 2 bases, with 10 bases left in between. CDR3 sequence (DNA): TGTGCCAGCAGTGAGCCGGGACACAACACCGGGGAGCTGTTTTTT. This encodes CASSEPGHNTGELFF.

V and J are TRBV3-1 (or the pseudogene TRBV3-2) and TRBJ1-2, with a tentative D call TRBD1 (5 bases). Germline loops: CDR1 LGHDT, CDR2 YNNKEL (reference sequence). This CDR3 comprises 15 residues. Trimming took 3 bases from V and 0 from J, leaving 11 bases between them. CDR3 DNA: TGTGCCAGCAGCCATCTAGACAGAGCTAACTATGGCTACACCTTC. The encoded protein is CASSHLDRANYGYTF.

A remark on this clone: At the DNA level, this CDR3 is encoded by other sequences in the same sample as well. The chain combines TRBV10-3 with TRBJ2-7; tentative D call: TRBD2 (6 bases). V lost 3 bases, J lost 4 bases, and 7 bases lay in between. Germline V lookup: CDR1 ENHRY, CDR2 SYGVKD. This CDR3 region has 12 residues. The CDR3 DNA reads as TGTGCCATCAGTGACCGGGGGTACGAGCAGTACTTC. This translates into CAISDRGYEQYF.

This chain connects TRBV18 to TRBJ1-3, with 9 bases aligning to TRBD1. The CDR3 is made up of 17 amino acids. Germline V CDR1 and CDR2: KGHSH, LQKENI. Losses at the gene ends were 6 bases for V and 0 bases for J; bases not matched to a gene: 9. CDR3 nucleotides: TGTGCCAGCTCCGTCGGACAGGGGACGATCTCTGGAAACACCATATATTTT. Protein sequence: CASSVGQGTISGNTIYF.

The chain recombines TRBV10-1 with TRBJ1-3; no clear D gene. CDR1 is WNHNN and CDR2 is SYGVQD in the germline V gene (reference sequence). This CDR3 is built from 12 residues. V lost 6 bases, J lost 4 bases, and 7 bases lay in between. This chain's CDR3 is CASSDGGNTIYF. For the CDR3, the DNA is TGCGCCAGCAGCGACGGGGGAAACACCATATATTTT.

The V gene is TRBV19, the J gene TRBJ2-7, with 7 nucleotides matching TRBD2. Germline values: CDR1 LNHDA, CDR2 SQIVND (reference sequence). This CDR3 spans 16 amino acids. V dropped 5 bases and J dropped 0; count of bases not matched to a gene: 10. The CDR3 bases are TGTGCCAGTAGTCTCGGGACTACCAGAAGCTCCTACGAGCAGTACTTC. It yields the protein CASSLGTTRSSYEQYF.

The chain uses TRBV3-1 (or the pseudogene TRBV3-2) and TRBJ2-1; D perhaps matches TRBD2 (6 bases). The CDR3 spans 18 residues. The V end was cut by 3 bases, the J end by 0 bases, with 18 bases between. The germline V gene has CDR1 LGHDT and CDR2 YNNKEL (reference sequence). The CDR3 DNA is TGTGCCAGCAGCCACCTTCTGGGGGGACCCAGCTCCTACAATGAGCAGTTCTTC. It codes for CASSHLLGGPSSYNEQFF.

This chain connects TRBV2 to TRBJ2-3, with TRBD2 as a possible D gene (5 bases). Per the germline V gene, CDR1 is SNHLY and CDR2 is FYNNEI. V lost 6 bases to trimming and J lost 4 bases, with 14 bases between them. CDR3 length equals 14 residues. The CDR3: CASRLGAGPDTQYF. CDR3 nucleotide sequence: TGTGCCAGCAGGTTGGGAGCCGGTCCAGATACGCAGTATTTT.